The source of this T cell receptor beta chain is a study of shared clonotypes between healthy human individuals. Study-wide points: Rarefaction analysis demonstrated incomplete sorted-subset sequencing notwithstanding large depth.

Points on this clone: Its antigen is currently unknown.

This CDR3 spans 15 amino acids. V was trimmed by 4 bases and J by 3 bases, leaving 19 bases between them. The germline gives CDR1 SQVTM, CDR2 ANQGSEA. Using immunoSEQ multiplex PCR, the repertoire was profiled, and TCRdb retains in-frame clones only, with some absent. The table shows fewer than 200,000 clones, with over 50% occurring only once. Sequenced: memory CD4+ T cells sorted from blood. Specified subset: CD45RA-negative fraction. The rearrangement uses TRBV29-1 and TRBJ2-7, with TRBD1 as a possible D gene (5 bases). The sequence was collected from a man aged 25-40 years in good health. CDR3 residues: CSVVSPGRGFYEQYF. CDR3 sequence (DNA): TGCAGCGTTGTTTCCCCAGGTAGGGGTTTCTACGAGCAGTACTTC.